Following are 24 T cell receptor beta chains from one sample sequenced in a study of blood T cells in healthy people across ages. It was with a sample-barcoded 5' primer and a J-beta primer mix that a second PCR of about 7 to 12 cycles was run. TCRdb reanalysed the 5' RACE reads using MiXCR and keeps one entry per CDR3 protein. The data show about 1,500,000 distinct CDR3 sequences, with under 30% seen just once and more than 6% held by the top ten. Input material: blood. The receptors were gathered from a woman aged 25 to 39 in good health.

This clonotype has just a few counts. The rearrangement joins TRBV5-5 to TRBJ1-4, with D unclear. Trimming shortened V by 2 bases and J by 0 bases, and 5 bases separated the two germline ends. Per germline, CDR1 SGHKS and CDR2 YYEKEE (reference sequence). This CDR3 has 14 residues. The CDR3 spells CASSLKPTNEKLFF. The CDR3 bases are TGTGCCAGCAGCTTAAAGCCAACTAATGAAAAACTGTTTTTT.

This clonotype was detected ten times or more. The chain links TRBV20-1 to TRBJ2-5; 7 bases are shared with TRBD1. CDR1 DFQATT and CDR2 SNEGSKA come from the germline V gene (reference sequence). V gave up 6 bases and J gave up 1 base; unmatched junction bases: 5. CDR3 length: 13 amino acids. The CDR3 protein is CSAPRDSQETQYF. Here the CDR3 DNA reads TGCAGTGCCCCCCGGGACAGCCAAGAGACCCAGTACTTC.

For this clonotype: One end of the junction is discordant with germline, which a read error may explain. The chain carries TRBV2 and TRBJ2-7; D is uncertain. The germline V gene has CDR1 SNHLY and CDR2 FYNNEI. There are 12 residues in the CDR3. CDR3 sequence (DNA): TGTGCCGGCAGTTCGGACGGATACGGGCAGTACTTC. As protein: CAGSSDGYGQYF.

The genes are TRBV20-1 and TRBJ1-1, with D unresolved. Germline CDR1 reads DFQATT; CDR2 reads SNEGSKA (reference sequence). The CDR3 is 16 residues long. V shed 0 bases and J shed 5 bases, with 19 bases lying between them. Written as DNA, the CDR3 is TGCAGTGCTAGAGATTTCACCGAACCCCCGGGGACTGAAGCTTTCTTT. Translation: CSARDFTEPPGTEAFF.

V is TRBV29-1 and J is TRBJ1-1, with 8 bases that match TRBD1. With V trimmed by 1 base and J by 10 bases, 8 bases remained unmatched. The CDR3 loop spans 13 amino acids. Looked up from germline, CDR1 is SQVTM and CDR2 is ANQGSEA. The CDR3 bases are TGCAGCGTTGAAGGGGACAGGCCCTCTCGAGCTTTCTTT. Translated: CSVEGDRPSRAFF.

This clonotype occurred a few times. The chain carries TRBV2 and TRBJ2-4; D might be TRBD2 (5 bases). V was clipped by 4 bases and J by 7 bases, with 14 bases between them. The CDR3 runs to 14 residues. CDR1 is SNHLY, CDR2 FYNNEI, per germline. CDR3 in amino acids: CASSVAGVINIQYF. The CDR3 nucleotides read TGTGCCAGCAGTGTAGCCGGGGTAATTAACATTCAGTACTTC.

This clonotype was recorded a few times. The rearrangement uses TRBV5-1 and TRBJ2-5; D remains ambiguous. CDR3 size: 15 residues. Germline-derived CDR1 and CDR2 are SGHRS and YFSETQ. Trimming took 2 bases from V and 0 from J, leaving 11 bases between them. CDR3 coding DNA: TGCGCCAGCAGCTTTGGGAATGCGGACCAAGAGACCCAGTACTTC. Translated: CASSFGNADQETQYF.

The rearrangement uses TRBV29-1 and TRBJ2-1; 8 nucleotides agree with TRBD2. This CDR3 has 12 amino acids. Germline loops: CDR1 SQVTM, CDR2 ANQGSEA. After removal of 7 bases from V and 10 bases from J, the junction contained 9 bases not matched to a gene. DNA of the CDR3: TGCAGCGCTGGGCGGGGGGTCTACGAGCAGTTCTTC. This gives the protein CSAGRGVYEQFF.

The chain employs TRBV11-2 and TRBJ2-1, with 7 bases fitting TRBD1. This CDR3 is built from 15 residues. Germline CDR1 reads SGHAT; CDR2 reads FQNNGV. V lost 1 base and J lost 6; bases outside the gene matches: 6. The CDR3 coding sequence is TGTGCCAGCAGCTTAGGAGACAGGGTAACCAATGAGCAGTTCTTC. As protein: CASSLGDRVTNEQFF. The entire variable domain, with the rest obtained from reference TRBV11-2 and TRBJ2-1, is as follows: EAGVAQSPRYKIIEKRQSVAFWCNPISGHATLYWYQQILGQGPKLLIQFQNNGVVDDSQLPKDRFSAERLKGVDSTLKIQPAKLEDSAVYLCASSLGDRVTNEQFFGPGTRLTVL.

This clonotype has just a few counts. This rearrangement joins TRBV19 to TRBJ2-5; 9 nucleotides agree with TRBD2. J was trimmed by 2 bases and V by 5 bases; bases with no gene match: 9. The germline V gene has CDR1 LNHDA and CDR2 SQIVND (reference sequence). This CDR3 has 16 residues. DNA for the CDR3: TGTGCCAGTAGTCAAACAGGGCTAGCGGGGCAAGAGACCCAGTACTTC. Encoded protein: CASSQTGLAGQETQYF.

In its sample, this clonotype was seen a few times. CDR3 protein: CASSLSWRGAYNEQFF. Here the CDR3 DNA reads TGCGCCAGCAGCTTGAGCTGGCGGGGGGCCTACAATGAGCAGTTCTTC. V usage is TRBV5-1 and J usage is TRBJ2-1; 8 bases align to TRBD2. The V gene's germline CDR1 is SGHRS and CDR2 YFSETQ. J gave up 2 bases and V 1 base, and 5 bases lay outside the gene matches. This CDR3 region has 16 residues.

The genes are TRBV2 and TRBJ1-2; perhaps TRBD1 as D (6 bases). Germline V lookup: CDR1 SNHLY, CDR2 FYNNEI. Trimming stripped 1 base from V and 3 bases from J, with 12 bases between. This CDR3 comprises 15 residues. The CDR3 loop reads CASSEDRGQHYGYTF. DNA for the CDR3: TGTGCCAGCAGTGAAGACCGTGGACAGCACTATGGCTACACCTTC.

As for this clonotype: A single base separates this from a much larger clone, so it may be a read error. CDR3 nucleotide sequence: TGTACCAGCAGGGAAACAGGGTACTACGAGCAGTACTTC. This translates into CTSRETGYYEQYF. The genes are TRBV28 and TRBJ2-7; a possible D gene is TRBD1 (6 bases). The CDR3 is 13 residues long. CDR1 is MDHEN, CDR2 SYDVKM, per germline.

This clonotype came up many times. CDR3 DNA sequence: TGCGCCAGCAGTGAGAACAGCCAAGAGACCCAGTACTTC. Translating gives CASSENSQETQYF. This chain joins TRBV10-2 and TRBJ2-5; D is uncertain. The germline gives CDR1 WSHSY, CDR2 SAAADI. CDR3 length equals 13 residues. V was cut by 2 bases and J by 1 base, with 5 bases left in between.

V usage is TRBV7-3 and J usage is TRBJ1-2; D is unresolved. The V and J ends lost 4 bases and 6 bases respectively, with 12 bases between them. The CDR3 sequence is 13 residues long. Germline V gene lookup returns CDR1 SGHTA and CDR2 FQGTGA. CDR3 sequence: CASSSTPLDGYTF. As DNA, the CDR3 is TGTGCCAGCAGCTCGACCCCCCTAGATGGCTACACCTTC.

The chain employs TRBV20-1 and TRBJ2-3; D ambiguous. Germline V CDR1 and CDR2: DFQATT, SNEGSKA (reference sequence). The ends were cut back, 5 bases at V and 1 base at J, with 10 bases in the middle. The CDR3 spans 13 residues. CDR3 in DNA: TGCAGTGCTCACAACTATCGCACAGATACGCAGTATTTT. This encodes CSAHNYRTDTQYF.

In this sample, this clonotype turned up many times. V gene TRBV5-1 combines with J gene TRBJ2-7; 7 bases agree with TRBD2. The germline V gene has CDR1 SGHRS and CDR2 YFSETQ. This CDR3 has 13 amino acids. J gave up 3 bases and V 5 bases, and 5 bases lay outside the gene matches. The CDR3 spells CASRASGLYEQYF. The DNA for the CDR3 is TGCGCCAGCAGGGCTAGCGGCCTCTACGAGCAGTACTTC.

The V gene is TRBV28, the J gene TRBJ2-7; no clear D gene. The CDR3 has 15 residues. The V gene's germline CDR1 is MDHEN and CDR2 SYDVKM. Trimming left V 4 bases short and J 0 bases short, with 13 bases between. The CDR3 protein is CASSSLLSYSYEQYF. The CDR3 bases are TGTGCCAGCAGTTCCCTACTATCCTACTCCTACGAGCAGTACTTC.

The J gene is TRBJ2-3, the V gene TRBV4-1; D is tentatively TRBD1 or TRBD2 (5 bases each). Trimming took off 1 base at V and 1 base at J, with 12 bases between the two ends. CDR3 size: 16 residues. Germline CDR1 is MGHRA and CDR2 is YSYEKL. The CDR3 is CASSQVQGRGTDTQYF. Here the CDR3 DNA reads TGCGCCAGCAGCCAAGTTCAGGGACGAGGCACAGATACGCAGTATTTT.

This rearrangement joins TRBV6-2 or TRBV6-3 to TRBJ2-2; TRBD2 agrees at 7 bases. V lost 2 bases to trimming and J lost 5 bases; unmatched junction nucleotides: 14. From germline, CDR1 is MNHEY and CDR2 SVGEGT. The CDR3 runs 18 residues. CDR3 sequence reads: CASSYGGIGDYLTGELFF. The CDR3 bases are TGTGCCAGCAGTTACGGGGGGATTGGGGACTACCTAACCGGGGAGCTGTTTTTT.

V is TRBV5-5 and J is TRBJ2-3; D unclear. Germline V lookup: CDR1 SGHKS, CDR2 YYEKEE (reference sequence). The CDR3 sequence is 13 residues long. The ends were cut back, 4 bases at V and 5 bases at J, with 11 bases in the middle. CDR3 in DNA: TGTGCCAGCAGCCCGATGTGGGAAGATACGCAGTATTTT. Its protein product is CASSPMWEDTQYF.

The CDR3 protein is CASSLVRTGGADTQYF. CDR3 nucleotide sequence: TGTGCCAGCAGCTTAGTGCGGACAGGCGGAGCAGATACGCAGTATTTT. The chain uses TRBV7-2 and TRBJ2-3, with 7 nucleotides matching TRBD1. CDR1 is SGHTA and CDR2 is FQGNSA in the germline V gene. V lost 1 base, J lost 4 bases, and 8 bases stayed unmatched. This CDR3 is 16 amino acids long.

This clonotype has a handful of counts. A much larger clone sits a single nucleotide away, making a read error possible. This chain uses TRBV20-1 with TRBJ1-2, with a possible D match to TRBD1 (6 bases). Germline assignment: CDR1 DFQATT and CDR2 SNEGSKA (reference sequence). Deletions cut 8 bases from V and 3 bases from J, with 16 bases between. The CDR3 spans 13 residues. The DNA for the CDR3 is TGCAGTACCAGCACAGGGTTGGACTATGGCTACACCTTC. It translates to CSTSTGLDYGYTF.

This clonotype was recorded once. This rearrangement joins TRBV5-1 to TRBJ1-1; D uncertain. Trimming shortened V by 0 bases and J by 4 bases, and 10 bases separated the two germline ends. From germline, CDR1 is SGHRS and CDR2 YFSETQ. This CDR3 comprises 14 residues. DNA of the CDR3: TGCGCCAGCAGCTTGGGGGGTATAAGCACTGAAGCTTTCTTT. Translation: CASSLGGISTEAFF.